Here is one TCR beta chain with its context. Some clones are missing from TCRdb's copy, which holds only in-frame ones; the method was immunoSEQ multiplex PCR. This sample has 150,000 or so clones, with about four fifths found just once. This entry is derived from a study of blood T cell repertoires in COVID-19. Cohorts were determined from participant-reported clinical history. V lost 3 bases and J lost 0, with 20 bases in between. CDR3 size: 18 residues. The germline V gene encodes CDR1 SGHVS and CDR2 FQNEAQ. This clonotype was sampled from a woman in her sixties or seventies who had recovered from COVID-19. The sequenced sample was PBMCs or T cells enriched from blood (not recorded which). This rearrangement joins TRBV7-8 to TRBJ1-1; D call uncertain. The CDR3 protein is CASSFGYSPPMLNTEAFF. The CDR3 DNA follows: TGTGCCAGCAGCTTCGGTTACTCGCCTCCGATGTTGAACACTGAAGCTTTCTTT.